This section outlines one T cell receptor beta chain sequence together with its context. As yet, its antigen is unknown. This record comes from a study of blood T cells in healthy people across ages. The CDR3 length is 15 residues. Trimming took 2 bases from V and 4 from J, leaving 14 bases between them. CDR1 and CDR2 (germline): SGHTA, FQGTGA. The use of a sample-barcoded 5' primer and a J-beta primer mix characterized a second PCR of roughly 6 to 12 cycles. TCRdb ran MiXCR on the 5' RACE reads and lists one entry per CDR3 protein. The sample lists hundreds of thousands of distinct CDR3 sequences; roughly 52% were seen once. Study-wide points: Getting older went along with TCR beta diversity per million T cells dropping roughly linearly. In long-lived donors, naive CD4+ cell counts and diversity exceeded those of aged donors. Changes in expanded clonotypes were possibly confounded, as the CMV status of donors was unknown.

The sequence was collected from a man aged 25 to 40 in good health. The sequencing input was blood. The V call is TRBV7-3, the J call TRBJ1-2; D possibly corresponds to TRBD1 (6 bases). The CDR3 protein is CASSLGGQGAYGYTF. The CDR3 nucleotides are TGTGCCAGCAGCTTAGGGGGGCAGGGAGCCTATGGCTACACCTTC. Drawing the rest from reference TRBV7-3 and TRBJ1-2, the complete variable domain is GAGVSQTPSNKVTEKGKYVELRCDPISGHTALYWYRQSLGQGPEFLIYFQGTGAADDSGLPNDRFFAVRPEGSVSTLKIQRTERGDSAVYLCASSLGGQGAYGYTFGSGTRLTVV.